This T cell receptor (beta chain) was sequenced during a study of shared T cell receptors in the human thymus. The assay was immunoSEQ multiplex PCR, and TCRdb's table has in-frame clones only and misses some. The table lists some 640,000 clones, around 87% of them singletons, with over 0.008% in the top ten. With 1 base removed from V and 3 bases from J, the gap between germline ends came to 9 bases. CDR1 and CDR2 from the germline V gene are MGHRA and YSYEKL. This CDR3 is 14 amino acids long. In its sample, this clone was seen a few times. The same specimen was also included in a second study, on human thymus T cells. Turning to that study: Corrective cardiac operations yielded the resected thymus tissue. Use of V and J genes seemed skewed within the thymic and blood repertoires. Related work found strong thymic repertoire overlap between unrelated individuals.

This sequence joins TRBV4-1 and TRBJ1-1; D gene unclear. The sequence was collected from a boy younger than two with a congenital heart defect. Material for sequencing was thymocytes. CDR3 in DNA: TGCGCCAGCAGCCAAGGGGGAGGATACACTGAAGCTTTCTTT. This sequence encodes CASSQGGGYTEAFF.